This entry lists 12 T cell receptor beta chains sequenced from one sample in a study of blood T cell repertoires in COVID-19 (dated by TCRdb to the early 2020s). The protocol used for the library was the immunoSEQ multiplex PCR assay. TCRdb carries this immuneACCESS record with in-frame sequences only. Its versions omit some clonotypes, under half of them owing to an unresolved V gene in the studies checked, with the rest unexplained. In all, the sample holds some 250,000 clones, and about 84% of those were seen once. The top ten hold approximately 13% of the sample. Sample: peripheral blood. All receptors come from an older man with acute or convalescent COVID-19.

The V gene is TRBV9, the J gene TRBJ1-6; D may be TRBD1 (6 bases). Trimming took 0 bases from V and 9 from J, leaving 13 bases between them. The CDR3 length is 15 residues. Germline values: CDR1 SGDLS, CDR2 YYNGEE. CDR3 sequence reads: CASSVGGRGTSPLHF. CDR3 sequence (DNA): TGTGCCAGCAGCGTAGGTGGAAGGGGGACTTCACCCCTCCACTTT. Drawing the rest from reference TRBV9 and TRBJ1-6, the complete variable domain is DSGVTQTPKHLITATGQRVTLRCSPRSGDLSVYWYQQSLDQGLQFLIQYYNGEERAKGNILERFSAQQFPDLHSELNLSSLELGDSALYFCASSVGGRGTSPLHFGNGTRLTVT.

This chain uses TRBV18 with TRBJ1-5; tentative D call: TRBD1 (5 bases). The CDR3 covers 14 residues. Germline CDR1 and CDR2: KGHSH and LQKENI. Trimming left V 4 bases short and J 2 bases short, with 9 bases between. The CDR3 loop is CASSQGMGNQPQHF. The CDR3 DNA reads TGTGCCAGCTCACAGGGGATGGGCAATCAGCCCCAGCATTTT.

The CDR3 protein is CASSYPSGLYDNEQFF. The CDR3, as DNA: TGTGCCAGCAGTTACCCGTCGGGACTCTACGACAATGAGCAGTTCTTC. The V and J genes are TRBV6-2 or TRBV6-3 and TRBJ2-1; a possible D gene is TRBD2 (6 bases). Trimming removed 2 bases at V and 5 bases at J, with 16 bases between. The germline V gene has CDR1 MNHEY and CDR2 SVGEGT. This CDR3 is 16 amino acids long.

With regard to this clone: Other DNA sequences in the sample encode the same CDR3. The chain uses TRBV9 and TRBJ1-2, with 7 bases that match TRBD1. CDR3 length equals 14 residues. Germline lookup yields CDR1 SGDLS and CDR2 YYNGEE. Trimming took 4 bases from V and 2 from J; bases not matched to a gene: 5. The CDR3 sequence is CASSPTGANYGYTF. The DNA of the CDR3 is TGTGCCAGCAGCCCCACAGGGGCGAACTATGGCTACACCTTC.

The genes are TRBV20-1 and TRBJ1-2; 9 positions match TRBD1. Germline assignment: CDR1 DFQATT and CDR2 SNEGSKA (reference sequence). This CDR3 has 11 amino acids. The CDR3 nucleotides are TGCAAGGGGGACAGGGTTGATGGCTACACCTTC. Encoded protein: CKGDRVDGYTF.

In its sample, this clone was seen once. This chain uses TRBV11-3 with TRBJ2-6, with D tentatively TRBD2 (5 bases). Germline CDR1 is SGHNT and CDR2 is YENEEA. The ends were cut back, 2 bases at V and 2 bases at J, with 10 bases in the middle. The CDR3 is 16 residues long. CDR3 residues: CASSLILGAGANVLTF. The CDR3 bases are TGTGCCAGCAGCTTAATATTGGGAGCTGGGGCCAACGTCCTGACTTTC.

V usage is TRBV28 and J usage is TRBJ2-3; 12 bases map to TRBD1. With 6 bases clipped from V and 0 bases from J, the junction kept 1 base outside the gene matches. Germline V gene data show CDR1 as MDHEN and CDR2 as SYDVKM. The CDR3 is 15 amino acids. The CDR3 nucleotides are TGTGCCAGCAGGGGACAGGGGGCTAGCACAGATACGCAGTATTTT. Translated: CASRGQGASTDTQYF.

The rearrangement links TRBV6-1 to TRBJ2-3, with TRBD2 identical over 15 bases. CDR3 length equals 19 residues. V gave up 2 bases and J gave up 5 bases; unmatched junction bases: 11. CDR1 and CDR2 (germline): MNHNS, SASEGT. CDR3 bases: TGTGCCAGCAGTGAATTGGGGGGACTAGCGGGAGGCCCAAGAGATACGCAGTATTTT. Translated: CASSELGGLAGGPRDTQYF.

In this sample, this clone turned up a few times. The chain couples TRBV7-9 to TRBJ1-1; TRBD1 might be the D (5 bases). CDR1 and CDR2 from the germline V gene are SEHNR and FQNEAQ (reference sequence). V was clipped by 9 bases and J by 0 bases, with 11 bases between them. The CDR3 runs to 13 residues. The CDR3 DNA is TGTGCCAGTACCCGGACAATGAACACTGAAGCTTTCTTT. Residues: CASTRTMNTEAFF. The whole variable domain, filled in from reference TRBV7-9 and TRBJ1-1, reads DTGVSQNPRHKITKRGQNVTFRCDPISEHNRLYWYRQTLGQGPEFLTYFQNEAQLEKSRLLSDRFSAERPKGSFSTLEIQRTEQGDSAMYLCASTRTMNTEAFFGQGTRLTVV.

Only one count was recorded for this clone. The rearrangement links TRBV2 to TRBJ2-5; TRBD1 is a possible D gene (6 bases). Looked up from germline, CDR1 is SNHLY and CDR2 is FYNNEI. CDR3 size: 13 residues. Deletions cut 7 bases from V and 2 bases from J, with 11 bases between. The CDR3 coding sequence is TGTGCCAGCACCAGGACAGAACAAGAGACCCAGTACTTC. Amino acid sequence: CASTRTEQETQYF.

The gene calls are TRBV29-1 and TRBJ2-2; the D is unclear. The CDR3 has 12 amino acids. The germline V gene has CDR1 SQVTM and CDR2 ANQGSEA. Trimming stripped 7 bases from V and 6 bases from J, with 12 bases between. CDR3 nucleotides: TGCAGCGCCATCGGGTACGCCGGGGAGCTGTTTTTT. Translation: CSAIGYAGELFF.

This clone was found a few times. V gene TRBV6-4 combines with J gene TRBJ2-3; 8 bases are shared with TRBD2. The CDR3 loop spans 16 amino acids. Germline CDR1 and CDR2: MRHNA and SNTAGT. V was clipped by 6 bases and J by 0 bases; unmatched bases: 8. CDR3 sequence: CASSSQAGESTDTQYF. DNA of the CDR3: TGTGCCAGCAGCTCACAAGCGGGAGAAAGCACAGATACGCAGTATTTT.